The rows below give T cell receptor beta chains drawn from one sample of a study of cytomegalovirus exposure and HLA in healthy donors. Data came from immunoSEQ multiplex PCR; TCRdb stores just in-frame clones and leaves some out. The listing contains about 42,000 clones. Sequencing was done on a sample of PBMCs. The receptors come from a man aged 30-40 years in good health and CMV-seronegative. Both conserved end residues are part of each CDR3. The order of the fields is clone size, D gene, J gene, V gene, CDR3 protein, CDR3 DNA. A D gene is named only where the DNA matches it firmly. The listing skips clone size in some rows; elsewhere it reads once, few, many or a size class.

clone_size: NA; d_call: TRBD1; j_call: TRBJ1-3; v_call: TRBV6-5; cdr3_aa: CASSLGQGSGNTIYF; cdr3_nt: TGTGCCAGCAGCTTGGGACAGGGATCTGGAAACACCATATATTTT
clone_size: NA; d_call: TRBD1; j_call: TRBJ2-7; v_call: TRBV4-2; cdr3_aa: CASSQAGQGYEQYF; cdr3_nt: TGTGCCAGCAGCCAAGCCGGACAGGGCTACGAGCAGTACTTC
clone_size: NA; d_call: NA; j_call: TRBJ2-5; v_call: TRBV7-9; cdr3_aa: CASSYASNQETQYF; cdr3_nt: TGTGCCAGCAGCTATGCTAGCAACCAAGAGACCCAGTACTTC
clone_size: NA; d_call: TRBD1; j_call: TRBJ1-4; v_call: TRBV6-1; cdr3_aa: CASSGQENEKLFF; cdr3_nt: TGTGCCAGCTCGGGACAGGAAAATGAAAAACTGTTTTTT
clone_size: NA; d_call: NA; j_call: TRBJ1-2; v_call: TRBV6-5; cdr3_aa: CASSYKTRGGYTF; cdr3_nt: TGTGCCAGCAGTTACAAGACCCGGGGGGGCTACACCTTC
clone_size: NA; d_call: NA; j_call: TRBJ2-7; v_call: TRBV15; cdr3_aa: CANSRDVLRYEQYF; cdr3_nt: TGTGCCAACAGCAGAGATGTACTTCGCTACGAGCAGTACTTC
clone_size: NA; d_call: TRBD1; j_call: TRBJ1-5; v_call: TRBV30; cdr3_aa: CAWSVWAGQGYKQPQHF; cdr3_nt: TGTGCCTGGAGTGTATGGGCCGGACAGGGTTACAAACAGCCCCAGCATTTT
clone_size: NA; d_call: NA; j_call: TRBJ2-7; v_call: TRBV13; cdr3_aa: CASSLGISSYEQYF; cdr3_nt: TGTGCCAGCAGCTTAGGGATTAGCTCCTACGAGCAGTACTTC
clone_size: NA; d_call: TRBD1; j_call: TRBJ1-5; v_call: TRBV28; cdr3_aa: CASRLGDRSYQPQHF; cdr3_nt: TGTGCCAGCAGGTTGGGGGACAGGAGTTATCAGCCCCAGCATTTT
clone_size: medium-sized; d_call: TRBD2; j_call: TRBJ2-7; v_call: TRBV9; cdr3_aa: CASSAGGDTYEQYF; cdr3_nt: TGTGCCAGCAGCGCGGGGGGGGATACCTACGAGCAGTACTTC
clone_size: NA; d_call: TRBD1; j_call: TRBJ1-1; v_call: TRBV18; cdr3_aa: CASSSWDRGTSAVFF; cdr3_nt: TGTGCCAGCTCATCATGGGACAGGGGGACATCGGCTGTGTTCTTT
clone_size: NA; d_call: TRBD2; j_call: TRBJ2-7; v_call: TRBV30; cdr3_aa: CAWSVGDYSYEQYF; cdr3_nt: TGTGCCTGGAGTGTCGGGGACTACTCCTACGAGCAGTACTTC
clone_size: NA; d_call: NA; j_call: TRBJ2-3; v_call: TRBV30; cdr3_aa: CAWRGGGDTQYF; cdr3_nt: TGTGCCTGGAGAGGGGGTGGAGATACGCAGTATTTT
clone_size: NA; d_call: NA; j_call: TRBJ1-1; v_call: TRBV30; cdr3_aa: CAWSRGLKPPEAFF; cdr3_nt: TGTGCCTGGAGTCGAGGACTCAAACCCCCTGAAGCTTTCTTT
clone_size: NA; d_call: NA; j_call: TRBJ2-7; v_call: TRBV7-2; cdr3_aa: CASSLGLLGYEQYF; cdr3_nt: TGTGCCAGCAGCTTAGGACTCCTAGGCTACGAGCAGTACTTC
clone_size: NA; d_call: NA; j_call: TRBJ2-1; v_call: TRBV7-6; cdr3_aa: CASSPSGSSYNEQFF; cdr3_nt: TGTGCCAGCAGCCCGAGCGGTAGCTCCTACAATGAGCAGTTCTTC
clone_size: NA; d_call: NA; j_call: TRBJ2-2; v_call: TRBV5-6; cdr3_aa: CASSFGNTGELFF; cdr3_nt: TGTGCCAGCAGCTTCGGGAACACCGGGGAGCTGTTTTTT
clone_size: NA; d_call: NA; j_call: TRBJ1-2; v_call: TRBV9; cdr3_aa: CASSEGVKQGNYGYTF; cdr3_nt: TGTGCCAGCAGCGAGGGGGTCAAACAGGGAAACTATGGCTACACCTTC
clone_size: NA; d_call: TRBD1; j_call: TRBJ2-7; v_call: TRBV4-1; cdr3_aa: CASSRDGTGDYEQYF; cdr3_nt: TGCGCCAGCAGCCGTGACGGGACAGGGGACTACGAGCAGTACTTC
clone_size: NA; d_call: TRBD2; j_call: TRBJ2-7; v_call: TRBV2; cdr3_aa: CASIRLAESEQYF; cdr3_nt: TGTGCCAGCATTAGACTAGCGGAGAGCGAGCAGTACTTC
clone_size: NA; d_call: NA; j_call: TRBJ2-7; v_call: TRBV5-4; cdr3_aa: CASSADKSSTEQYF; cdr3_nt: TGTGCCAGCAGCGCCGACAAGAGTTCCACCGAGCAGTACTTC
clone_size: NA; d_call: NA; j_call: TRBJ1-2; v_call: TRBV5-4; cdr3_aa: CASSLANGAYGYTF; cdr3_nt: TGTGCCAGCAGCTTGGCCAACGGAGCCTATGGCTACACCTTC
clone_size: NA; d_call: TRBD2; j_call: TRBJ2-7; v_call: TRBV6-1; cdr3_aa: CASRTSALYEQYF; cdr3_nt: TGTGCCAGCCGGACTAGCGCCCTCTACGAGCAGTACTTC
clone_size: NA; d_call: NA; j_call: TRBJ1-5; v_call: TRBV4-2; cdr3_aa: CASSQDMTMGNQPQHF; cdr3_nt: TGTGCCAGCAGCCAAGATATGACAATGGGCAATCAGCCCCAGCATTTT
clone_size: NA; d_call: TRBD1; j_call: TRBJ2-7; v_call: TRBV6-5; cdr3_aa: CASSYSGDRTYEQYF; cdr3_nt: TGTGCCAGCAGTTACTCCGGGGACAGAACCTACGAGCAGTACTTC
clone_size: NA; d_call: NA; j_call: TRBJ2-3; v_call: TRBV19; cdr3_aa: CASSIGGYSTDTQYF; cdr3_nt: TGTGCCAGTAGTATAGGCGGGTATAGCACAGATACGCAGTATTTT
clone_size: NA; d_call: TRBD1; j_call: TRBJ1-5; v_call: TRBV6-1; cdr3_aa: CASSDTNDRVPFSNQPQHF; cdr3_nt: TGTGCCAGCAGTGACACCAATGACAGGGTGCCTTTTAGCAATCAGCCCCAGCATTTT
clone_size: NA; d_call: TRBD2; j_call: TRBJ2-3; v_call: TRBV5-1; cdr3_aa: CASSPWLAGTDTQYF; cdr3_nt: TGCGCCAGCAGCCCGTGGCTAGCGGGCACAGATACGCAGTATTTT
clone_size: NA; d_call: NA; j_call: TRBJ1-1; v_call: TRBV30; cdr3_aa: CAWGALEAFF; cdr3_nt: TGTGCCTGGGGGGCGCTCGAAGCTTTCTTT
clone_size: NA; d_call: TRBD2; j_call: TRBJ2-3; v_call: TRBV4-1; cdr3_aa: CASSLGLAGVLANSDTQYF; cdr3_nt: TGCGCCAGCAGCTTGGGGCTAGCGGGAGTCCTTGCGAATTCAGATACGCAGTATTTT
clone_size: NA; d_call: NA; j_call: TRBJ1-1; v_call: TRBV4-1; cdr3_aa: CASSQEKGGTEAFF; cdr3_nt: TGCGCCAGCAGCCAAGAAAAGGGGGGGACTGAAGCTTTCTTT
clone_size: NA; d_call: TRBD1; j_call: TRBJ2-7; v_call: TRBV6-1; cdr3_aa: CASSRQGYEQYF; cdr3_nt: TGTGCCAGCAGTCGACAGGGCTACGAGCAGTACTTC
clone_size: NA; d_call: NA; j_call: TRBJ2-7; v_call: TRBV5-6; cdr3_aa: CASSPTGTPSPYEQYF; cdr3_nt: TGTGCCAGCAGCCCGACCGGGACTCCTTCCCCCTACGAGCAGTACTTC
clone_size: NA; d_call: NA; j_call: TRBJ1-3; v_call: TRBV6-6; cdr3_aa: CASSSTGGDGNTIYF; cdr3_nt: TGTGCCAGCAGTTCGACCGGGGGGGACGGAAACACCATATATTTT
clone_size: NA; d_call: TRBD1; j_call: TRBJ1-1; v_call: TRBV12-5; cdr3_aa: CASGLVLDRSEAFF; cdr3_nt: TGTGCTAGTGGTTTGGTACTGGACAGGAGTGAAGCTTTCTTT
clone_size: NA; d_call: TRBD1; j_call: TRBJ2-3; v_call: TRBV5-1; cdr3_aa: CASSLGQGADTQYF; cdr3_nt: TGCGCCAGCAGCTTGGGACAGGGGGCAGATACGCAGTATTTT
clone_size: NA; d_call: NA; j_call: TRBJ2-1; v_call: TRBV6-6; cdr3_aa: CASSRTNNEQFF; cdr3_nt: TGTGCCAGCAGCAGGACAAACAATGAGCAGTTCTTC
clone_size: NA; d_call: NA; j_call: TRBJ2-1; v_call: TRBV4-2; cdr3_aa: CASSQARGPNEQFF; cdr3_nt: TGTGCCAGCAGCCAAGCCCGGGGTCCTAATGAGCAGTTCTTC
clone_size: NA; d_call: NA; j_call: TRBJ2-1; v_call: TRBV19; cdr3_aa: CASSIRERVDEQFF; cdr3_nt: TGTGCCAGTAGTATACGGGAGAGGGTCGATGAGCAGTTCTTC
clone_size: NA; d_call: TRBD2; j_call: TRBJ2-1; v_call: TRBV7-2; cdr3_aa: CASSLDGGRAFNEQFF; cdr3_nt: TGTGCCAGCAGCTTAGACGGCGGGAGGGCCTTCAATGAGCAGTTCTTC
clone_size: NA; d_call: TRBD1; j_call: TRBJ1-2; v_call: TRBV4-2; cdr3_aa: CASSQDRGQGAYGYTF; cdr3_nt: TGTGCCAGCAGCCAAGATAGAGGGCAGGGGGCTTATGGCTACACCTTC
clone_size: NA; d_call: TRBD2; j_call: TRBJ2-7; v_call: TRBV4-3; cdr3_aa: CASSQGGTSGYEQYF; cdr3_nt: TGCGCCAGCAGCCAAGGGGGGACTAGCGGTTACGAGCAGTACTTC
clone_size: NA; d_call: NA; j_call: TRBJ1-3; v_call: TRBV30; cdr3_aa: CAWSGGAFTPGNTIYF; cdr3_nt: TGTGCCTGGAGTGGAGGCGCATTCACCCCTGGAAACACCATATATTTT
clone_size: NA; d_call: TRBD2; j_call: TRBJ2-3; v_call: TRBV29-1; cdr3_aa: CSVAPRTGGPTDTQYF; cdr3_nt: TGCAGCGTCGCGCCCCGGACGGGAGGGCCCACAGATACGCAGTATTTT
clone_size: NA; d_call: NA; j_call: TRBJ2-7; v_call: TRBV6-5; cdr3_aa: CASSYARSYEQYF; cdr3_nt: TGTGCCAGCAGTTACGCTCGGTCCTACGAGCAGTACTTC
clone_size: NA; d_call: NA; j_call: TRBJ2-4; v_call: TRBV19; cdr3_aa: CASSKQLAKNIQYF; cdr3_nt: TGTGCCAGTAGTAAACAGTTAGCCAAAAACATTCAGTACTTC
clone_size: NA; d_call: NA; j_call: TRBJ2-1; v_call: TRBV6-4; cdr3_aa: CASSDELAPYNEQFF; cdr3_nt: TGTGCCAGCAGTGACGAGCTAGCGCCCTACAATGAGCAGTTCTTC
clone_size: NA; d_call: NA; j_call: TRBJ1-1; v_call: TRBV5-6; cdr3_aa: CASSLEADRNTEAFF; cdr3_nt: TGTGCCAGCAGCTTGGAGGCGGACAGGAACACTGAAGCTTTCTTT
clone_size: NA; d_call: TRBD2; j_call: TRBJ2-1; v_call: TRBV5-6; cdr3_aa: CASSIERTSGEEFF; cdr3_nt: TGTGCCAGCAGCATTGAGCGGACTAGCGGAGAGGAGTTCTTC
clone_size: NA; d_call: TRBD1; j_call: TRBJ2-1; v_call: TRBV27; cdr3_aa: CASRTGGNEQFF; cdr3_nt: TGTGCCAGCAGGACAGGGGGCAATGAGCAGTTCTTC
clone_size: NA; d_call: NA; j_call: TRBJ1-2; v_call: TRBV7-9; cdr3_aa: CASSFSGGDYGYTF; cdr3_nt: TGTGCCAGCAGCTTCTCGGGGGGCGACTATGGCTACACCTTC
clone_size: NA; d_call: NA; j_call: TRBJ2-7; v_call: TRBV4-2; cdr3_aa: CASSQMIQEEAYEQYF; cdr3_nt: TGTGCCAGCAGCCAAATGATCCAGGAGGAAGCCTACGAGCAGTACTTC
clone_size: NA; d_call: TRBD1; j_call: TRBJ2-7; v_call: TRBV18; cdr3_aa: CASSPLDRGGSYEQYF; cdr3_nt: TGTGCCAGCTCACCTTTGGACAGGGGGGGTTCCTACGAGCAGTACTTC
clone_size: NA; d_call: TRBD1; j_call: TRBJ1-1; v_call: TRBV13; cdr3_aa: CASSLDRGTEAFF; cdr3_nt: TGTGCCAGCAGCTTGGACAGGGGCACTGAAGCTTTCTTT
clone_size: NA; d_call: NA; j_call: TRBJ2-2; v_call: TRBV5-4; cdr3_aa: CASSLAYAYPGELFF; cdr3_nt: TGTGCCAGCAGCTTGGCTTATGCCTACCCCGGGGAGCTGTTTTTT
clone_size: NA; d_call: NA; j_call: TRBJ2-7; v_call: TRBV15; cdr3_aa: CATSRDSSYEQYF; cdr3_nt: TGTGCCACCAGCAGGGACTCGTCCTACGAGCAGTACTTC
clone_size: NA; d_call: NA; j_call: TRBJ1-1; v_call: TRBV6-1; cdr3_aa: CASSGAEVLATEAFF; cdr3_nt: TGTGCCAGCAGTGGGGCGGAGGTTTTGGCCACTGAAGCTTTCTTT
clone_size: NA; d_call: TRBD1; j_call: TRBJ1-1; v_call: TRBV4-1; cdr3_aa: CASSQAPPTGKGAFF; cdr3_nt: TGCGCCAGCAGCCAAGCCCCTCCGACAGGGAAAGGGGCTTTCTTT
clone_size: NA; d_call: NA; j_call: TRBJ2-5; v_call: TRBV6-5; cdr3_aa: CASSFIEQETQYF; cdr3_nt: TGTGCCAGCAGTTTCATTGAGCAAGAGACCCAGTACTTC